Listed below are T cell receptor beta chains from one sample, sequenced in a study of shared clonotypes between healthy human individuals. The table came from immunoSEQ multiplex PCR; TCRdb's copy has only in-frame clones and leaves some out. The sample contains roughly 570,000 clones, 98% of which appear only once. Sequencing was done on a sample of naive CD8+ T cells sorted from blood. Receptors were obtained from a man aged 30 to 39 in good health. The CDR3 runs from the conserved cysteine through the conserved F or W. A D gene is named only where the DNA matches it firmly. Rows give clone size only sometimes, using once, few, many, or a class for an expanded clone.

d_gene,abundance,v_gene,j_gene,CDR3aa,CDR3nt
.,.,TRBV5-6,TRBJ2-7,CASSSTTEAYEQYF,TGTGCCAGCAGCTCTACGACGGAAGCCTACGAGCAGTACTTC
TRBD2,.,TRBV11-2,TRBJ2-1,CASSLVLAGGWYEQFF,TGTGCCAGCAGCTTAGTACTAGCGGGGGGATGGTATGAGCAGTTCTTC
.,.,TRBV14,TRBJ2-7,CASSQEVYEQYF,TGTGCCAGCAGCCAAGAGGTCTACGAGCAGTACTTC
.,.,TRBV28,TRBJ2-7,CASSLPRDTYEQYF,TGTGCCAGCAGTTTACCCCGGGACACCTACGAGCAGTACTTC
TRBD1,.,TRBV27,TRBJ1-5,CASSKTTGGNQPQHF,TGTGCCAGCAGTAAAACGACAGGGGGAAATCAGCCCCAGCATTTT
TRBD1,once,TRBV5-4,TRBJ2-7,CASSLGPGQGRDEQYF,TGTGCCAGCAGCTTGGGGCCGGGACAGGGGCGGGATGAGCAGTACTTC
TRBD2,.,TRBV27,TRBJ2-7,CASSSGTSGIYEQYF,TGTGCCAGCAGTTCGGGGACTAGCGGGATCTACGAGCAGTACTTC
TRBD2,.,TRBV5-6,TRBJ2-1,CASSLLAGEKGYEQFF,TGTGCCAGCAGCTTGCTAGCGGGAGAGAAGGGATATGAGCAGTTCTTC
TRBD2,.,TRBV7-9,TRBJ2-2,CASRSGSGTGELFF,TGTGCCAGCCGTAGCGGGAGCGGAACCGGGGAGCTGTTTTTT
.,.,TRBV21-1,TRBJ2-3,CASSKAPGRGPTDTQYF,TGTGCCAGCAGCAAAGCCCCAGGAAGGGGTCCTACGGATACGCAGTATTTT